This TCR beta chain was captured in a study of identical twins. TCRdb independently ran MiXCR on the 5' RACE reads; one entry per CDR3 protein. This sample has 1.5 million to 2 million distinct CDR3 sequences, with about 31% found just once. The CDR3 contains 14 residues. Germline V gene lookup returns CDR1 LGHDT and CDR2 YNNKEL (reference sequence). J was trimmed by 4 bases and V by 6 bases; bases with no gene match: 7. Sequencing was performed on cord blood. The clonotype comes from a newborn girl in good health. J is TRBJ2-7 and V is TRBV3-1; 9 bases are a match to TRBD2. The CDR3 loop is CASRKSTSGYEQYF. The CDR3 DNA is TGTGCCAGCAGGAAATCGACTAGCGGTTACGAGCAGTACTTC.